Listed here is a single T cell receptor (beta chain). Its antigen remains unidentified. A much larger clone is a single base away; this may be a read error. Quantitative 5'-RACE was performed with molecular barcodes, and it yielded the TCR beta libraries. One entry per CDR3 protein results from TCRdb running MiXCR on the 5' RACE reads. The top ten hold over 6.5% of the sample, which has over 450,000 distinct CDR3 sequences, roughly an eighth seen once. The sample comes from a study of CD8 T cells in ankylosing spondylitis. Study-wide results and caveats: Several of the motif variants were reported before in synovial fluid and blood from reactive arthritis. It was reported that disease-linked clones were significantly enriched in matched ankylosing spondylitis synovial fluid. Blood from ankylosing spondylitis patients appeared to carry a characteristic eight-variant TCR beta motif. Disease-linked clones bore a CD8+ phenotype, appearing relatively rarely in peripheral blood.

The CDR3 extends over 13 amino acids. Germline V gene lookup returns CDR1 DFQATT and CDR2 SNEGSKA (reference sequence). The chain joins TRBV20-1 to TRBJ1-5; possible D gene TRBD1, 6 bases. Sequencing input: blood, either unsorted or a sorted T cell fraction (not recorded which). The origin of this receptor is a male donor with ankylosing spondylitis. CDR3 region: CSARDRGKQPQHF. The CDR3 DNA reads as TGCAGTGCTAGAGACAGGGGCAAACAGCCCCAGCATTTT.